These 9 T cell receptor beta chains share one sample of origin, sequenced in a study of graft-versus-host responses after intestinal transplantation. For these TCRs, the target antigens are not known. Libraries were prepared by immunoSEQ multiplex PCR; TCRdb keeps only in-frame clonotypes and omits some of them. This sample has about 50,000 clones, with 92% found just once. Specimen: unstimulated CD4+ T cells sorted from spleen or lymph node cells, collected before transplant. Receptor source: a human donor who was the organ donor for an intestinal transplant.

The chain links TRBV2 to TRBJ1-2; D may be TRBD1 (5 bases). Trimming removed 4 bases at V and 3 bases at J, with 12 bases between. From germline, CDR1 is SNHLY and CDR2 FYNNEI. This CDR3 has 14 amino acids. Written as DNA, the CDR3 is TGTGCCAGCAGTGTGCGACAGTTGGACTATGGCTACACCTTC. The encoded protein is CASSVRQLDYGYTF.

The chain carries TRBV23-1 and TRBJ2-1, with TRBD2 matching over 10 bases. TRBV23-1 is given ORF status, its function remaining uncertain. Trimming at V came to 6 bases and at J to 6 bases, leaving 11 bases not matched to a gene. The length of the CDR3 is 16 residues. The CDR3: CASSRPEREGPNEQFF. The DNA for the CDR3 is TGCGCCAGCAGCCGACCCGAGCGGGAGGGCCCCAATGAGCAGTTCTTC.

This sequence joins TRBV19 and TRBJ2-2; TRBD2 aligns across 8 bases. The germline V gene has CDR1 LNHDA and CDR2 SQIVND (reference sequence). This CDR3 is built from 15 residues. After removal of 3 bases from V and 0 bases from J, the junction contained 0 bases not matched to a gene. The CDR3 loop is CASSMGLANTGELFF. The CDR3 nucleotides are TGTGCCAGTAGTATGGGACTAGCGAACACCGGGGAGCTGTTTTTT.

The sample holds one count of this clone. The rearrangement joins TRBV20-1 to TRBJ2-5; no clear D gene. CDR3 length: 10 amino acids. The germline gives CDR1 DFQATT, CDR2 SNEGSKA (reference sequence). V shed 4 bases and J shed 3 bases, with 3 bases lying between them. CDR3 protein: CSANKETQYF. CDR3 bases: TGCAGTGCTAACAAAGAGACCCAGTACTTC.

This sequence joins TRBV6-1 and TRBJ2-5; D is unclear. CDR1 is MNHNS and CDR2 is SASEGT in the germline V gene. The V and J ends lost 6 bases and 0 bases respectively, with 8 bases between them. The CDR3 contains 13 residues. CDR3 amino acids: CASSARYQETQYF. For the CDR3, the DNA is TGTGCCAGCAGCGCAAGGTACCAAGAGACCCAGTACTTC.

V gene TRBV30 combines with J gene TRBJ1-5; possibly TRBD1 for D (6 bases). This CDR3 spans 13 amino acids. V was clipped by 4 bases and J by 3 bases, with 10 bases between them. Germline V CDR1 and CDR2: GTSNPN, SVGIG (reference sequence). CDR3 residues: CAWTGDINQPQHF. The CDR3 bases are TGTGCCTGGACAGGGGACATCAATCAGCCCCAGCATTTT.

This clone was counted a few times. J is TRBJ2-6 and V is TRBV11-2; no clear D gene. Per the germline V gene, CDR1 is SGHAT and CDR2 is FQNNGV. V was trimmed by 1 base and J by 0 bases, leaving 1 base between them. The CDR3 loop spans 14 amino acids. This chain's CDR3 is CASSLVSGANVLTF. The CDR3 nucleotides are TGTGCCAGCAGCTTAGTCTCTGGGGCCAACGTCCTGACTTTC.

V gene TRBV6-5 combines with J gene TRBJ1-1, with 7 positions matching TRBD1. J lost 1 base, V lost 6 bases, and 5 bases had no gene match. The CDR3 has 14 amino acids. Germline CDR1 and CDR2: MNHEY and SVGAGI. The CDR3 protein is CASSRGQRNTEAFF. CDR3 DNA: TGTGCCAGCAGCCGGGGACAGCGGAACACTGAAGCTTTCTTT.

This chain joins TRBV27 and TRBJ1-5; 7 bases align to TRBD1. This CDR3 has 17 residues. The V gene's germline CDR1 is MNHEY and CDR2 SMNVEV (reference sequence). J gave up 0 bases and V 2 bases, and 7 bases lay outside the gene matches. Here the CDR3 reads CASSLRGQLHSNQPQHF. In nucleotides, the CDR3 is TGTGCCAGCAGTTTACGGGGACAGCTCCATAGCAATCAGCCCCAGCATTTT.